This entry concerns a single T cell receptor beta chain. The data belong to a study of T-cell memory formation after mild COVID-19. The CDR3 spans 15 residues. Looked up from germline, CDR1 is SGHDT and CDR2 is YYEEEE. Deletions cut 0 bases from V and 7 bases from J, with 16 bases between. Using its own MiXCR run on the 5' RACE reads, TCRdb lists one record per CDR3 protein. In the table there are just over 350,000 distinct CDR3 sequences, 13% to 15% of which are singletons. The chain links TRBV5-6 to TRBJ1-2; D is ambiguous. Specimen: PBMCs or a T cell subset sorted from them (not recorded which). This receptor was obtained from a man younger than 30 who had mild COVID-19 (a few samples of this study predate the infection). Cell type and time point are not known. CDR3 bases: TGTGCCAGCAGCTTGGAACTACACTTTCTGGGTGGCTACACCTTC. Translated, it gives CASSLELHFLGGYTF.